The next 2 T cell receptor beta chains were all read from a single sample in a study of blood T cell repertoires in COVID-19. Produced via immunoSEQ multiplex PCR; TCRdb's table is partial and in-frame only. The table shows almost 400,000 clones, with approximately 89% occurring only once. Sequenced input: PBMCs or T cells enriched from blood (not recorded which). All receptors come from a woman aged 25-40 years who had recovered from COVID-19.

The rearrangement links TRBV25-1 to TRBJ1-2; D might be TRBD1 (5 bases). Germline V CDR1 and CDR2: MGHDK, SYGVNS. CDR3 length: 14 residues. Trimming left V 3 bases short and J 7 bases short, with 15 bases between. The CDR3, as DNA: TGTGCCAGCAGTGAGGAGGGACCTGTTGGTGGCTACACCTTC. Protein product: CASSEEGPVGGYTF.

V and J are TRBV30 and TRBJ1-2, with unresolved D. This CDR3 is 14 amino acids long. V shed 0 bases and J shed 7 bases, with 15 bases lying between them. Germline V gene lookup returns CDR1 GTSNPN and CDR2 SVGIG (reference sequence). CDR3 residues: CAWSVTLGRAGYTF. CDR3 DNA sequence: TGTGCCTGGAGTGTAACGTTAGGGAGAGCTGGCTACACCTTC.